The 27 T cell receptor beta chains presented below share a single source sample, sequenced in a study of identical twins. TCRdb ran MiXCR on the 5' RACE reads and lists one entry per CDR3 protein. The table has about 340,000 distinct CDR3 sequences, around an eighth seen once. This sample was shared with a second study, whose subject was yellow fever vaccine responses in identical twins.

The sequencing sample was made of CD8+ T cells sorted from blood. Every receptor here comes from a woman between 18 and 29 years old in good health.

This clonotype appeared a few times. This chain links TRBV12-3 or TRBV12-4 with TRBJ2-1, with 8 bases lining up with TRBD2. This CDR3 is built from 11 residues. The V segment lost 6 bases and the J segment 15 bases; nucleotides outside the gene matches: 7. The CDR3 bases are TGTGCCAGCAGCCATGGGACTAGTCGGTTCTTC. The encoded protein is CASSHGTSRFF.

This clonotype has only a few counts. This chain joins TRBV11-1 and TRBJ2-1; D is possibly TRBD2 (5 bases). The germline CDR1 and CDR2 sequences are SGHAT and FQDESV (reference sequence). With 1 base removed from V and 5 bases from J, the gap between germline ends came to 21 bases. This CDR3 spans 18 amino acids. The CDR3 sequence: CASSLELSQDFGNNEQFF. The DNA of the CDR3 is TGTGCCAGCAGCTTAGAACTTTCCCAGGACTTCGGAAACAATGAGCAGTTCTTC.

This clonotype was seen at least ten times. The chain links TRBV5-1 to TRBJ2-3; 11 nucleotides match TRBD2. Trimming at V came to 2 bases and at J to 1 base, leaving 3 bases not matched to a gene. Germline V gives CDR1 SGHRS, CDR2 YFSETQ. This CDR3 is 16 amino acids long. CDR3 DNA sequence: TGCGCCAGCAGCTTCCTAGCGGGAGGTGGCACAGATACGCAGTATTTT. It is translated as CASSFLAGGGTDTQYF. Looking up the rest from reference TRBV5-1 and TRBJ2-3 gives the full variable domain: KAGVTQTPRYLIKTRGQQVTLSCSPISGHRSVSWYQQTPGQGLQFLFEYFSETQRNKGNFPGRFSGRQFSNSRSEMNVSTLELGDSALYLCASSFLAGGGTDTQYFGPGTRLTVL.

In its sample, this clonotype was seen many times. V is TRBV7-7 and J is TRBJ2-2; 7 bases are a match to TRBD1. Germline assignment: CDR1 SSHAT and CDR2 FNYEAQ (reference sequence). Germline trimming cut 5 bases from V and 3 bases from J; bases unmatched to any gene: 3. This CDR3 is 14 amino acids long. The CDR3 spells CASSRDSYTGELFF. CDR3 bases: TGTGCCAGCAGCCGGGACAGCTACACCGGGGAGCTGTTTTTT. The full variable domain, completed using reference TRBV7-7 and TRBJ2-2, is GAGVSQSPRYKVTKRGQDVTLRCDPISSHATLYWYQQALGQGPEFLTYFNYEAQPDKSGLPSDRFSAERPEGSISTLTIQRTEQRDSAMYRCASSRDSYTGELFFGEGSRLTVL.

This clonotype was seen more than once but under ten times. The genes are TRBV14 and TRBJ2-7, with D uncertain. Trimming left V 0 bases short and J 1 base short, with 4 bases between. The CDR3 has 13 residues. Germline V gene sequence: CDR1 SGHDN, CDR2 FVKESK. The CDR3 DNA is TGTGCCAGCAGCCAAGACGTTTCCTACGAGCAGTACTTC. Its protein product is CASSQDVSYEQYF.

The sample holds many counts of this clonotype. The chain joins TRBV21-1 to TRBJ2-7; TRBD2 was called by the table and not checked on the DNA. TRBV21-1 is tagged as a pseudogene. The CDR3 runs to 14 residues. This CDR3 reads CASSPLWANYEQYV. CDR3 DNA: TGTGCCAGCAGCCCCTTATGGGCCAACTACGAGCAGTACGTC.

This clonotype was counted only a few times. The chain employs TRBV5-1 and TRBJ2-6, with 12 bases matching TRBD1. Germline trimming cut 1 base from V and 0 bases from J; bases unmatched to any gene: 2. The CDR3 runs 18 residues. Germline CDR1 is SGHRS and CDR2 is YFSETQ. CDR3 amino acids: CASSLMGQGASGANVLTF. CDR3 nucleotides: TGCGCCAGCAGCTTGATGGGACAGGGGGCCTCTGGGGCCAACGTCCTGACTTTC.

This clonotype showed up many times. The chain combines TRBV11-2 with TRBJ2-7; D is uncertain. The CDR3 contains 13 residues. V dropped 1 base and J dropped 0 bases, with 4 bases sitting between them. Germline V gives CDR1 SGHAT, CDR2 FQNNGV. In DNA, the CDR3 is TGTGCCAGCAGCTTAGGGGCCTCCTACGAGCAGTACGTC. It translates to CASSLGASYEQYV.

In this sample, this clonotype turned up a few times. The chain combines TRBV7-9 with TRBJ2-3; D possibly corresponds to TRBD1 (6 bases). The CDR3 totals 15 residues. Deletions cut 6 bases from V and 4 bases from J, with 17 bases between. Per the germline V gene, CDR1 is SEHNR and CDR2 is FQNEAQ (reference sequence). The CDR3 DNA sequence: TGTGCCAGCAGATCAGGGGCCAGTAACGCAGATACGCAGTATTTT. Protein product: CASRSGASNADTQYF.

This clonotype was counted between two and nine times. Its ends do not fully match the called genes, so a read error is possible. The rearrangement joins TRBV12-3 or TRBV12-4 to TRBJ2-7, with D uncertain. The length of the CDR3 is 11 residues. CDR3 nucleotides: TGTGCCAGCAGTTTAGACTACAAGCAGTACTTC. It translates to CASSLDYKQYF.

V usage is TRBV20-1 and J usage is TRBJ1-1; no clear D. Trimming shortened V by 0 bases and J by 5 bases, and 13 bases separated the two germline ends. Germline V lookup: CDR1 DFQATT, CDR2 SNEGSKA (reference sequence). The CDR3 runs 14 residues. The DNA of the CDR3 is TGCAGTGCTAGAGATGTAACCATGGGGACTGAAGCTTTCTTT. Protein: CSARDVTMGTEAFF.

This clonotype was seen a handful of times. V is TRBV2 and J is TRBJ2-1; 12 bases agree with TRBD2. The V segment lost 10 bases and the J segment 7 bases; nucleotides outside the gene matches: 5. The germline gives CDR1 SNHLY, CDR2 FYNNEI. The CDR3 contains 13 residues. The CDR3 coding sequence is TGTGCCATACTAGCGGGAGGACCAAATGAGCAGTTCTTC. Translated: CAILAGGPNEQFF. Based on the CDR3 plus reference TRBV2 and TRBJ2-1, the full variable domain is EPEVTQTPSHQVTQMGQEVILRCVPISNHLYFYWYRQILGQKVEFLVSFYNNEISEKSEIFDDQFSVERPDGSNFTLKIRSTKLEDSAMYFCAILAGGPNEQFFGPGTRLTVL.

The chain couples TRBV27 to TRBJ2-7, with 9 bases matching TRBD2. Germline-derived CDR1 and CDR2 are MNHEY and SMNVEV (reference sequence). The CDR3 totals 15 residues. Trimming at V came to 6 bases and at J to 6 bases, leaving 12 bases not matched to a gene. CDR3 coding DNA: TGTGCCAGCAGCCCTTTAGCGGGAGTCGCCCCCGAGCAGTACTTC. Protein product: CASSPLAGVAPEQYF.

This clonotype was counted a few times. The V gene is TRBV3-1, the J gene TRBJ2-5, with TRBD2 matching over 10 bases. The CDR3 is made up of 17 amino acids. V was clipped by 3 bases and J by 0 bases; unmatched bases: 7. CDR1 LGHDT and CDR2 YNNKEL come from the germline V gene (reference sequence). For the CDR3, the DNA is TGTGCCAGCAGCCATGGGATTGGACTAGCGGACCAAGAGACCCAGTACTTC. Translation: CASSHGIGLADQETQYF.

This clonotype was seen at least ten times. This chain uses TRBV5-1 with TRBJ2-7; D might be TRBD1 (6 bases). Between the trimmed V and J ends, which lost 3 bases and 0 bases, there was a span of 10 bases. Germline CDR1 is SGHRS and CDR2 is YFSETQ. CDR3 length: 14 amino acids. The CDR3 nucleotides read TGCGCCAGCAGCTCCCGGGACAACTCCTACGAGCAGTACTTC. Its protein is CASSSRDNSYEQYF.

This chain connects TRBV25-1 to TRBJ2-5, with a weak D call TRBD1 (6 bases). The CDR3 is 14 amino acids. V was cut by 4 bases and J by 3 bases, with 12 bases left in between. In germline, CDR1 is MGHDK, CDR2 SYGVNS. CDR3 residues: CASSGTGYEETQYF. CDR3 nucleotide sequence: TGTGCCAGCAGTGGAACAGGGTATGAAGAGACCCAGTACTTC.

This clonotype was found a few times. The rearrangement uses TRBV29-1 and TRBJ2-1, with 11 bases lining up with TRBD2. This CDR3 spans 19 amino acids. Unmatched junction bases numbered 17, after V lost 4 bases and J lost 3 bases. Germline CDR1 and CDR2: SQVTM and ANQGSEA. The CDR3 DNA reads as TGCAGCGTTGGAGAACGTAGCGGGAGGGCGTTATTTTACTACAATGAGCAGTTCTTC. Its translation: CSVGERSGRALFYYNEQFF.

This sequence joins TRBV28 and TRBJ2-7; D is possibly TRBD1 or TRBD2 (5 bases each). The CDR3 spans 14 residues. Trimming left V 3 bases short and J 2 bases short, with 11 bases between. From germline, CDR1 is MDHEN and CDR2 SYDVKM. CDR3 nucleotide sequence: TGTGCCAGCAGTTTTCAGGGAGACGCCTACGAGCAGTACTTC. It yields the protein CASSFQGDAYEQYF.

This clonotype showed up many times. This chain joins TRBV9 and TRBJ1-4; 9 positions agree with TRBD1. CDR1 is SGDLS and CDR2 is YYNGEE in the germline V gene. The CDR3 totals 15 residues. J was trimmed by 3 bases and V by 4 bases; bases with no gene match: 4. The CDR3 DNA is TGTGCCAGCAGCCCATGGGACAGGGCTAATGAAAAACTGTTTTTT. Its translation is CASSPWDRANEKLFF.

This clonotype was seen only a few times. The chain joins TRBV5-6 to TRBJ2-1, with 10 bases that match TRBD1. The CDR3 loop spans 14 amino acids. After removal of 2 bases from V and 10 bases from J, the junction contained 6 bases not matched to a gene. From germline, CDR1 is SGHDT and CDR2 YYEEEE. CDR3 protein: CASSFGTGAPEQFF. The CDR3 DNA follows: TGTGCCAGCAGCTTTGGGACAGGGGCTCCGGAGCAGTTCTTC. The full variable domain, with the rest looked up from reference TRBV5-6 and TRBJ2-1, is DAGVTQSPTHLIKTRGQQVTLRCSPKSGHDTVSWYQQALGQGPQFIFQYYEEEERQRGNFPDRFSGHQFPNYSSELNVNALLLGDSALYLCASSFGTGAPEQFFGPGTRLTVL.

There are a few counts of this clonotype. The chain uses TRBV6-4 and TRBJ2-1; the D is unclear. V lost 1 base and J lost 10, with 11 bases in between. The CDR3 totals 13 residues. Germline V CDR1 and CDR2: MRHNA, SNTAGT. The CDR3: CASSDLESQEQFF. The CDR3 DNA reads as TGTGCCAGCAGTGACTTAGAGAGTCAGGAGCAGTTCTTC.

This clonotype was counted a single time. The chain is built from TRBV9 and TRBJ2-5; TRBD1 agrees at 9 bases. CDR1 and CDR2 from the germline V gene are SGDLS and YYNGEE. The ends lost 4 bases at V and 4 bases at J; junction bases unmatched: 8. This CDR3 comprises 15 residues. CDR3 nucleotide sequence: TGTGCCAGCAGCCAGAAAGGGACAGGGAGAGAGACCCAGTACTTC. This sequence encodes CASSQKGTGRETQYF.

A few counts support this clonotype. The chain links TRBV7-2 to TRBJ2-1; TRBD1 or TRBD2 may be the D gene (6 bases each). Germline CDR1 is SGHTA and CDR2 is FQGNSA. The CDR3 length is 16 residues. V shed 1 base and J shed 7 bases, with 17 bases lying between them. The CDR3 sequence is CASSLVVRGLLNEQFF. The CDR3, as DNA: TGTGCCAGCAGCTTAGTGGTCCGGGGGCTATTAAATGAGCAGTTCTTC.

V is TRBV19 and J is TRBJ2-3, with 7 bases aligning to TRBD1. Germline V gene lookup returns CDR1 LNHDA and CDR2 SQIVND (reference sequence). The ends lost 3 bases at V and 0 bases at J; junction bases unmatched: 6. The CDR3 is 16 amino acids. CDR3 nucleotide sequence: TGTGCCAGTAGTATCGGACAGGTTATGAGCACAGATACGCAGTATTTT. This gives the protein CASSIGQVMSTDTQYF.

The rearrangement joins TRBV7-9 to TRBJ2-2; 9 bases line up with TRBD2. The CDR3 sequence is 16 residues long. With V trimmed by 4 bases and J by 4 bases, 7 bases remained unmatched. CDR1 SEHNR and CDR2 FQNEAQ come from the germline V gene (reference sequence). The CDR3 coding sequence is TGTGCCAGCAGCTCTTTAGCGGGAGCGGGCACCGGGGAGCTGTTTTTT. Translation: CASSSLAGAGTGELFF. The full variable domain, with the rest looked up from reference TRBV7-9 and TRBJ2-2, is DTGVSQNPRHKITKRGQNVTFRCDPISEHNRLYWYRQTLGQGPEFLTYFQNEAQLEKSRLLSDRFSAERPKGSFSTLEIQRTEQGDSAMYLCASSSLAGAGTGELFFGEGSRLTVL.

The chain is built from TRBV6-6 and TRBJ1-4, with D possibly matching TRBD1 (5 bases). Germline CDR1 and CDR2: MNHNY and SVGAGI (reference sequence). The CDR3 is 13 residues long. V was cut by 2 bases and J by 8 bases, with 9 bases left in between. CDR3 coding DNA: TGTGCCAGCAGTTACCCAGGGACCGAAAAACTGTTTTTT. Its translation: CASSYPGTEKLFF.

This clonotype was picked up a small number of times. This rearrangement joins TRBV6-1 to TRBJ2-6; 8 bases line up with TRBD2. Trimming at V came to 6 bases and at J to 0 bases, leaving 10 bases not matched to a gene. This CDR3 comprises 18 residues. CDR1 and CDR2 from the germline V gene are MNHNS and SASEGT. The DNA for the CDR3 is TGTGCCAGCAGCACAACGGGGGGGCATTACTCTGGGGCCAACGTCCTGACTTTC. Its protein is CASSTTGGHYSGANVLTF.